This T cell receptor (beta chain) was profiled in a study of CXCR3-negative and CXCR3-positive naive CD8 T cells. Findings of the study overall: Hydrophobicity of TRB CDR3s was greater in CXCR3-positive naive cells than in CXCR3-negative naive cells.

CDR3 length: 14 amino acids. Germline-derived CDR1 and CDR2 are MDHEN and SYDVKM. Definition of naive CD8+ T cells rested on a CD45RO-CCR7+CD27+CD95- profile. Note on this clonotype: Its cognate antigen is unknown.

UMI-labeled 5' RACE TRB cDNA libraries were prepared from the cells. For each CDR3 protein, TCRdb gives one entry from its re-call of the 5' RACE reads, without DNA. The record lists around 140,000 distinct CDR3 sequences, of which the ten most abundant hold about 0.37%. The TCR was taken from a human donor in good health. Some clones in this sample may be carry-over from other donors' samples. The chain couples TRBV28 to TRBJ2-5; TCRdb calls TRBD1, which cannot be checked without DNA. Sequencing was carried out using naive CXCR3+ CD8+ T cells from blood. As to subset: CD45RO-CCR7+CD27+CD95- naive CD8+ T cells expressing CXCR3 (TNR3+). CDR3 residues: CASSIRQIQETQYF.